Included here is one T cell receptor (beta chain) sequence, with context. What it binds is not known. Germline CDR1 and CDR2: MDHEN and SYDVKM. CDR3 size: 14 residues. V was cut by 5 bases and J by 0 bases, with 8 bases left in between. This PCR relied on a set of 60 Vbeta primers and 13 Jbeta primers. The assay was immunoSEQ multiplex PCR, and TCRdb's table has in-frame clones only and misses some. The repertoire consists of approximately 86,000 clones, with 60% to 80% occurring once and the leading ten covering approximately 7.8%. This entry belongs to a study of cytomegalovirus exposure and HLA in healthy donors. Study-wide results and limits: There were some public TCRs occurring in many donors, but most TCR sequences were rare.

The TCR sequence derives from a man between 60 and 75 years old in good health and CMV-seronegative. Sequences were obtained from PBMCs. The V gene is TRBV28, the J gene TRBJ2-1; D is unresolved. CDR3 residues: CASSQQSSYNEQFF. Written as DNA, the CDR3 is TGTGCCAGCAGTCAACAAAGCTCCTACAATGAGCAGTTCTTC.